This entry lists 24 T cell receptor beta chains sequenced from one sample in a study of shared clonotypes between healthy human individuals. Method: immunoSEQ multiplex PCR; TCRdb's copy keeps in-frame clones and lacks some. The data contain over a million clones, around 74% of them singletons. The specimen was memory CD4+ T cells sorted from blood. The subset is: CD45RA-negative fraction. These receptors came from a man aged 18-30 years in good health.

The J gene is TRBJ2-3, the V gene TRBV2; D remains unclear. CDR3 length: 12 amino acids. Germline V gene sequence: CDR1 SNHLY, CDR2 FYNNEI. Trimming stripped 4 bases from V and 0 bases from J, with 2 bases between. The CDR3 DNA follows: TGTGCCAGCAGTGTGAGCACAGATACGCAGTATTTT. Its protein product is CASSVSTDTQYF.

V gene TRBV10-3 combines with J gene TRBJ1-5; no firm D call. Trimming removed 11 bases from V and 5 bases from J, with 4 bases in between. The germline CDR1 and CDR2 sequences are ENHRY and SYGVKD. The CDR3 runs 9 residues. The CDR3: CAAYQPQHF. In DNA form, the CDR3 reads TGTGCCGCCTATCAGCCCCAGCATTTT.

The genes are TRBV6-5 and TRBJ2-1; 7 bases map to TRBD2. Germline V CDR1 and CDR2: MNHEY, SVGAGI. The V and J ends lost 6 bases and 5 bases, in that order; junction bases with no gene match: 7. The CDR3 sequence is 14 residues long. The CDR3 DNA reads TGTGCCAGCAGCTCAAGAGGACTAGACAATGAGCAGTTCTTC. Amino acids: CASSSRGLDNEQFF.

The genes are TRBV2 and TRBJ2-6; 7 bases line up with TRBD1. The trim removed 8 bases at V and 3 bases at J, leaving 7 bases unmatched. Germline CDR1 and CDR2: SNHLY and FYNNEI. The CDR3 is made up of 15 amino acids. For the CDR3, the DNA is TGTGCCAGCGCCCCACAGGGGATTGGGGCCAACGTCCTGACTTTC. Protein sequence: CASAPQGIGANVLTF.

The rearrangement joins TRBV13 to TRBJ2-3, with 7 nucleotides matching TRBD1. The CDR3 spans 16 residues. Looked up from germline, CDR1 is PRHDT and CDR2 is FYEKMQ (reference sequence). The V segment lost 6 bases and the J segment 2 bases; nucleotides outside the gene matches: 11. The CDR3 DNA is TGTGCCAGCAGTCAGACGGGACAGTTCTTCACAGATACGCAGTATTTT. Protein: CASSQTGQFFTDTQYF.

The chain couples TRBV18 to TRBJ2-5; D is unclear. Germline CDR1 KGHSH, CDR2 LQKENI. V gave up 0 bases and J gave up 4 bases, with 15 bases separating them. The CDR3 is 16 residues long. DNA for the CDR3: TGTGCCAGCTCACCACCCTGGACCTCTATTATAGAGACCCAGTACTTC. Translation gives CASSPPWTSIIETQYF.

A note on this clone: Other DNA sequences of this sample code for an identical CDR3. The V call is TRBV28, the J call TRBJ1-2; D is perhaps TRBD1 (6 bases). V was shortened by 6 bases and J by 8 bases, with 13 bases between the two germline ends. Looked up from germline, CDR1 is MDHEN and CDR2 is SYDVKM. The CDR3 spans 12 residues. The CDR3 spells CASSLRGAGYTF. DNA for the CDR3: TGTGCCAGCAGCCTACGGGGGGCGGGCTACACCTTC.

This clone was observed a few times. V is TRBV5-5 and J is TRBJ2-1; D remains ambiguous. This CDR3 comprises 11 residues. The V gene's germline CDR1 is SGHKS and CDR2 YYEKEE (reference sequence). V was shortened by 10 bases and J by 7 bases, with 12 bases between the two germline ends. CDR3 in DNA: TGTGCCGCCATACACGAGAATGAGCAGTTCTTC. Translating it yields CAAIHENEQFF.

The chain recombines TRBV6-6 with TRBJ2-3, with D hard to call. CDR3 length: 15 residues. V was clipped by 6 bases and J by 2 bases, with 15 bases between them. Germline-derived CDR1 and CDR2 are MNHNY and SVGAGI (reference sequence). CDR3 region: CASRVLRRDTDTQYF. The DNA of the CDR3 is TGTGCCAGCAGGGTCCTAAGACGAGACACAGATACGCAGTATTTT.

This clone turned up a few times. V and J are TRBV5-6 and TRBJ2-1; TRBD1 is a possible D gene (6 bases). Germline CDR1 reads SGHDT; CDR2 reads YYEEEE. Trimming stripped 4 bases from V and 5 bases from J, with 19 bases between. This CDR3 has 16 residues. In DNA form, the CDR3 reads TGTGCCAGCAGCCCACTTTACAGGGCTCGGAACAATGAGCAGTTCTTC. It specifies CASSPLYRARNNEQFF.

This clone was seen a single time. The V and J genes are TRBV5-6 and TRBJ2-1; D is perhaps TRBD1 (6 bases). The CDR3 is 13 residues long. From germline, CDR1 is SGHDT and CDR2 YYEEEE. Trimming removed 3 bases at V and 7 bases at J, with 11 bases between. This chain's CDR3 is CASSSFGTNEQFF. As DNA, the CDR3 is TGTGCCAGCAGCTCATTCGGGACAAATGAGCAGTTCTTC.

The V call is TRBV7-2, the J call TRBJ1-1; maybe TRBD1 (5 bases). Trimming shortened V by 3 bases and J by 8 bases, and 13 bases separated the two germline ends. Looked up from germline, CDR1 is SGHTA and CDR2 is FQGNSA. This CDR3 has 13 residues. The CDR3 sequence: CASSFGAEYEAFF. The DNA of the CDR3 is TGTGCCAGCAGCTTCGGGGCCGAATACGAAGCTTTCTTT.

The chain carries TRBV7-9 and TRBJ2-1; tentative D call: TRBD1 (6 bases). Trimming removed 1 base at V and 9 bases at J, with 13 bases between. Germline values: CDR1 SEHNR, CDR2 FQNEAQ (reference sequence). The CDR3 consists of 14 residues. The CDR3 DNA sequence: TGTGCCAGCAGCTTAGATATGGGGGCGGTTGAGCAGTTCTTC. Translated: CASSLDMGAVEQFF.

J is TRBJ2-7 and V is TRBV28; D perhaps matches TRBD2 (6 bases). CDR1 and CDR2 (germline): MDHEN, SYDVKM. The CDR3 runs 12 residues. Between the trimmed V and J ends, which lost 4 bases and 4 bases, there was a span of 8 bases. This CDR3 reads CASSSSAYEQYF. As DNA, the CDR3 is TGTGCCAGCAGTTCTAGCGCGTACGAGCAGTACTTC.

The V and J genes are TRBV6-4 and TRBJ1-5; perhaps TRBD1 as D (6 bases). Looked up from germline, CDR1 is MRHNA and CDR2 is SNTAGT. Between the trimmed V and J ends, which lost 4 bases and 9 bases, there was a span of 16 bases. The CDR3 sequence is 14 residues long. CDR3 amino acids: CASSGELGRGPQHF. The CDR3 nucleotides are TGTGCCAGCAGTGGAGAGTTGGGCAGGGGGCCCCAGCATTTT.

Comments on this clone: The same CDR3 arises from other DNA sequences in this sample as well. The chain joins TRBV5-1 to TRBJ2-5; the D gene is possibly TRBD2 (5 bases). Germline V gene sequence: CDR1 SGHRS, CDR2 YFSETQ. V lost 4 bases to trimming and J lost 2 bases, with 9 bases between them. CDR3 length: 13 residues. The CDR3 loop is CASSRRGQETQYF. Here the CDR3 DNA reads TGCGCCAGCAGCCGGCGAGGGCAAGAGACCCAGTACTTC.

This clone was recorded once. The V gene is TRBV7-8, the J gene TRBJ2-4; either TRBD1 or TRBD2 may fit D (6 bases each). This CDR3 comprises 13 residues. The V end lost 5 bases, the J end lost 9 bases, and 14 bases lay between the germline ends. The germline gives CDR1 SGHVS, CDR2 FQNEAQ. CDR3 amino acids: CASSGRGGPIQYF. The CDR3 DNA reads TGTGCCAGCAGCGGCAGAGGGGGGCCCATTCAGTACTTC.

The V gene is TRBV9, the J gene TRBJ1-1; D remains unclear. V dropped 1 base and J dropped 1 base, with 8 bases sitting between them. The length of the CDR3 is 14 residues. Germline V gene sequence: CDR1 SGDLS, CDR2 YYNGEE. CDR3 protein: CASSVSPTNTEAFF. The CDR3 nucleotides read TGTGCCAGCAGCGTAAGTCCCACGAACACTGAAGCTTTCTTT.

The V gene is TRBV5-8, the J gene TRBJ2-5; D may match TRBD1 or TRBD2 (6 bases each). V was pared by 0 bases and J by 1 base, with 7 bases between. Germline-derived CDR1 and CDR2 are SGHTS and YDEGEE. The CDR3 runs to 14 residues. CDR3: CASSLAGAQETQYF. CDR3 DNA: TGTGCCAGCAGCTTGGCGGGGGCCCAAGAGACCCAGTACTTC.

J is TRBJ1-5 and V is TRBV7-2; TRBD1 agrees at 7 bases. CDR1 is SGHTA, CDR2 FQGNSA, per germline. This CDR3 region has 14 residues. The trim removed 1 base at V and 7 bases at J, leaving 4 bases unmatched. The CDR3 loop is CASSLDGDSQPQHF. The DNA of the CDR3 is TGTGCCAGCAGCTTAGATGGGGACAGCCAGCCCCAGCATTTT.

The chain joins TRBV2 to TRBJ1-3; D gene uncertain. This CDR3 is built from 12 residues. Trimming removed 6 bases at V and 0 bases at J, with 3 bases between. The V gene's germline CDR1 is SNHLY and CDR2 FYNNEI. The CDR3: CASRRSGNTIYF. The DNA for the CDR3 is TGTGCCAGCAGACGCTCTGGAAACACCATATATTTT.

In regard to this clone: Other nucleotide sequences from this sample produce the same CDR3. The V call is TRBV10-3, the J call TRBJ1-2; tentative D call: TRBD1 (6 bases). Germline V CDR1 and CDR2: ENHRY, SYGVKD. With 7 bases removed from V and 3 bases from J, the gap between germline ends came to 9 bases. CDR3 length equals 12 residues. The chain's CDR3 is CAITAGDYGYTF. In DNA form, the CDR3 reads TGTGCCATCACAGCAGGGGACTATGGCTACACCTTC.

This clone has only a few counts. The same CDR3 is also encoded by other DNA sequences in this sample. The chain joins TRBV5-4 to TRBJ1-2; D gene ambiguous. Between the trimmed V and J ends, which lost 1 base and 4 bases, there was a span of 8 bases. The CDR3 length is 13 residues. In germline, CDR1 is SGHNT, CDR2 YYREEE (reference sequence). The CDR3 reads CASSLSGPYGYTF. The CDR3 DNA reads TGTGCCAGCAGCTTGTCAGGACCCTATGGCTACACCTTC.

V gene TRBV7-6 combines with J gene TRBJ1-5; D call uncertain. Germline CDR1 SGHVS, CDR2 FNYEAQ. Between the trimmed V and J ends, which lost 1 base and 9 bases, there was a span of 22 bases. This CDR3 has 17 amino acids. CDR3 sequence: CASSLESYSPVIRPQHF. CDR3 coding DNA: TGTGCCAGCAGCTTAGAGTCGTACAGCCCGGTGATTCGGCCCCAGCATTTT.